This T cell receptor (beta chain) stems from a study of vaccination and CD4 T cells after COVID-19. At the Johns Hopkins FTIC core, DNA taken from cultured CD4+ T cells was sequenced by way of the Oncomine TCR Beta short-read assay. TCRdb processed the PCR reads anew with MiXCR; each CDR3 protein has one entry. This table holds nearly 9,000 distinct CDR3 sequences, around 56% found once. Treatment meaning: roughly ten-day PBMC culture with coronavirus spike peptide pools or control peptides (ViraFEST assay). On this clonotype itself: The target antigen is unknown.

CDR1 DFQATT and CDR2 SNEGSKA come from the germline V gene (reference sequence). CDR3 length equals 15 residues. Trimming stripped 0 bases from V and 1 base from J, with 13 bases between. What was sequenced was CD4+ T cells from blood, cultured in vitro. The TCR originated in a human donor who had recovered from COVID-19. The chain links TRBV20-1 to TRBJ2-7; D not certain. The CDR3 nucleotides read TGCAGTGCTAGAGAGGTCGGAAAGGTATCCTACGAGCAGTACTTC. This translates into CSAREVGKVSYEQYF.